What follows are 5 T cell receptor beta chains derived from one specimen sequenced in a study of cytomegalovirus exposure and HLA in healthy donors. 60 Vbeta and 13 Jbeta primers were used in PCR. Clones were read by immunoSEQ multiplex PCR, and TCRdb kept only the in-frame ones, dropping some. The sample consists of 150,000 to 200,000 clones, around 68% of them appearing once. The sequenced material came from PBMCs. The receptors derive from a man aged 25-40 years in good health and CMV-seropositive.

The rearrangement links TRBV19 to TRBJ2-3; D is unclear. The germline gives CDR1 LNHDA, CDR2 SQIVND (reference sequence). V lost 2 bases to trimming and J lost 5 bases, with 14 bases between them. This CDR3 is built from 15 residues. The CDR3 region is CASSISWLFLDTQYF. The CDR3 coding sequence is TGTGCCAGTAGTATATCTTGGCTGTTTTTAGATACGCAGTATTTT.

The chain recombines TRBV5-6 with TRBJ2-3, with TRBD1 as a possible D gene (5 bases). The CDR3 is 14 residues long. From germline, CDR1 is SGHDT and CDR2 YYEEEE. V dropped 4 bases and J dropped 5 bases, with 14 bases sitting between them. CDR3 loop: CASSPRVSVDTQYF. The CDR3 DNA reads TGTGCCAGCAGCCCCAGGGTATCCGTAGATACGCAGTATTTT.

The J gene is TRBJ2-2, the V gene TRBV9; TRBD2 aligns across 12 bases. V lost 3 bases, J lost 6 bases, and 3 bases stayed unmatched. This CDR3 is 15 amino acids long. Germline values: CDR1 SGDLS, CDR2 YYNGEE. For the CDR3, the DNA is TGTGCCAGCAGCGGACTAGCGGGAGTAGCCGGGGAGCTGTTTTTT. As protein: CASSGLAGVAGELFF.

This clone has a handful of counts. The chain is built from TRBV4-1 and TRBJ1-1; TRBD1 agrees at 7 bases. The V gene end was trimmed by 0 bases and the J gene end by 5 bases; junction bases not matched to a gene: 12. The CDR3 loop spans 17 amino acids. Germline V gene data show CDR1 as MGHRA and CDR2 as YSYEKL. CDR3 sequence (DNA): TGCGCCAGCAGCCAAGATGTAACAGGGGCCATTGGAACTGAAGCTTTCTTT. Translation gives CASSQDVTGAIGTEAFF.

This rearrangement joins TRBV4-1 to TRBJ2-7; 10 nucleotides line up with TRBD2. This CDR3 has 16 amino acids. J gave up 3 bases and V 0 bases, and 5 bases lay outside the gene matches. CDR1 is MGHRA, CDR2 YSYEKL, per germline. The CDR3 here is CASSQDLVAGGYEQYF. The CDR3 nucleotides read TGCGCCAGCAGCCAAGATTTAGTAGCGGGAGGCTACGAGCAGTACTTC.